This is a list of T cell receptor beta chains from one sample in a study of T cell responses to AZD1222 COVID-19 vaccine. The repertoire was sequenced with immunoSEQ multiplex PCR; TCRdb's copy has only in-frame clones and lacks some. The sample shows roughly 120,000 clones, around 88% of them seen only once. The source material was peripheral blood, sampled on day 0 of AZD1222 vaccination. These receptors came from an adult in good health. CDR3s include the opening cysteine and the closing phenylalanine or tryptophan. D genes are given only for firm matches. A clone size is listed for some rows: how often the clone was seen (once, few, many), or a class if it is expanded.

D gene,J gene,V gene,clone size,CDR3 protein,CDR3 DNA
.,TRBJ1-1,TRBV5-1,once,CASSLDGVRNTEAFF,TGCGCCAGCAGCTTGGATGGGGTGCGGAACACTGAAGCTTTCTTT
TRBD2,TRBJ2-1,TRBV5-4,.,CASSISRLAGVNEQFF,TGTGCCAGCAGCATTTCTCGACTAGCGGGGGTCAATGAGCAGTTCTTC
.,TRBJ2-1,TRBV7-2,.,CASSTGFRQFF,TGTGCCAGCAGCACTGGATTTCGGCAGTTCTTC
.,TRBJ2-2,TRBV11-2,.,CASTRRTPDTGELFF,TGTGCCAGCACCCGTAGGACTCCCGACACCGGGGAGCTGTTTTTT
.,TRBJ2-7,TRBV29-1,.,CSVFLGSGGLSYEQYF,TGCAGCGTTTTTCTCGGGTCGGGGGGCCTATCCTACGAGCAGTACTTC
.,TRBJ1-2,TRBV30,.,CAWSVLPSQGYTF,TGTGCCTGGAGTGTACTCCCGAGTCAGGGCTACACCTTC
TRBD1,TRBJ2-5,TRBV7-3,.,CASSSTGRQETQYF,TGTGCCAGCAGCTCGACAGGGCGCCAAGAGACCCAGTACTTC
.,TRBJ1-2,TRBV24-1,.,CATSDQGPPYGYTF,TGTGCCACCAGTGATCAAGGCCCCCCCTATGGCTACACCTTC
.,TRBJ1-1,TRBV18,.,CASSPPRGVNTEAFF,TGTGCCAGCTCACCACCTAGGGGGGTGAACACTGAAGCTTTCTTT
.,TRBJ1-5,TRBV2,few,CASSDRVDQPQHF,TGTGCCAGCAGTGACAGGGTAGATCAGCCCCAGCATTTT
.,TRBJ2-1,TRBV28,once,CASSLSGGVADNEQFF,TGTGCCAGCAGTTTATCTGGTGGGGTAGCGGACAATGAGCAGTTCTTC
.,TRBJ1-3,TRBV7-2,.,CASSLEISGNTIYF,TGTGCCAGCAGCTTGGAAATTTCTGGAAACACCATATATTTT
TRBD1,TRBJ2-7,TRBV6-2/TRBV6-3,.,CASSASRGPPAEQYF,TGTGCCAGCAGTGCCTCCAGGGGGCCCCCGGCCGAGCAGTACTTC
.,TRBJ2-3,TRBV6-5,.,CASSPNYGTDTQYF,TGTGCCAGCAGTCCCAACTATGGCACAGATACGCAGTATTTT
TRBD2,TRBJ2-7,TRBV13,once,CASSVHPPGLAGGLYEQYF,TGTGCCAGCAGCGTCCATCCTCCGGGACTAGCGGGGGGGCTATACGAGCAGTACTTC
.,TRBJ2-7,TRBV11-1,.,CASSLLGTLYSYEQYF,TGTGCCAGCAGCTTACTTGGGACCCTATACTCCTACGAGCAGTACTTC
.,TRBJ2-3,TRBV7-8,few,CASSLMAGASSVDTQYF,TGTGCCAGCAGCTTAATGGCGGGGGCCTCTTCCGTAGATACGCAGTATTTT
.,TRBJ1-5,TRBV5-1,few,CASSLDTTQPQHF,TGCGCCAGCAGCTTGGACACAACTCAGCCCCAGCATTTT
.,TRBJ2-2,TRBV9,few,CASSVDSNTGELFF,TGTGCCAGCAGCGTAGATTCGAACACCGGGGAGCTGTTTTTT
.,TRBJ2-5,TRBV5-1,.,CASSIQIQETQYF,TGCGCCAGCAGCATCCAGATACAAGAGACCCAGTACTTC